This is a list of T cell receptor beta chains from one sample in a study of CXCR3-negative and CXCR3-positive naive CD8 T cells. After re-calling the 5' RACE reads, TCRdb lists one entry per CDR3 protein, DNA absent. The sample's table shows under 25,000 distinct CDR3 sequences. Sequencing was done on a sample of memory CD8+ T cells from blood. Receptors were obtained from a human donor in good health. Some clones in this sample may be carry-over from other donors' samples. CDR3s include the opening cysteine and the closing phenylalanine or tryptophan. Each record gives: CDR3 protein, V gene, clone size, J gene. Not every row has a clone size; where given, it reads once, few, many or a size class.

CSARDFGENQPQHF,TRBV20-1,-,TRBJ1-5
CASTRRWRDTQYF,TRBV12-3/TRBV12-4,-,TRBJ2-3
CASSKSREETQYF,TRBV21-1,-,TRBJ2-5
CASSPGDTEAFF,TRBV6-2/TRBV6-3,-,TRBJ1-1
CSVAGQGGYGYTF,TRBV29-1,-,TRBJ1-2
CASRRSPDRQETQYF,TRBV28,-,TRBJ2-5
CASSHTILTDTQYF,TRBV7-8,-,TRBJ2-3
CSAPREGDYNEQFF,TRBV20-1,-,TRBJ2-1
CASSYGRGEQADTQYF,TRBV6-5,-,TRBJ2-3
CASSLSRGTEAFF,TRBV28,-,TRBJ1-1
CSARQGATYGYTF,TRBV20-1,-,TRBJ1-2
CASSSRDPGHEQFF,TRBV13,-,TRBJ2-1
CASSPTQGIGETQYF,TRBV7-6,-,TRBJ2-5
CASSFRGTYEQYF,TRBV28,-,TRBJ2-7
CSARSTTGNPYEQYF,TRBV20-1,-,TRBJ2-7
CASTGANTGELFF,TRBV2,-,TRBJ2-2
CASSLAYSSESTDTQYF,TRBV7-2,-,TRBJ2-3
CASSPFSGVEQYF,TRBV28,-,TRBJ2-7
CASSLREAYNEQFF,TRBV11-3,medium-sized,TRBJ2-1
CASSEGAGGLQETQYF,TRBV25-1,-,TRBJ2-5
CASSATSGQGNEKLFF,TRBV6-1,-,TRBJ1-4
CASSLSGAGSEQYF,TRBV7-3,-,TRBJ2-7
CSVEGGQGGNEQFF,TRBV29-1,-,TRBJ2-1
CASRSTDTQYF,TRBV10-2,-,TRBJ2-3
CASSYSGFGEGAGELFF,TRBV6-2/TRBV6-3,-,TRBJ2-2
CAISEGSYEQYF,TRBV10-3,-,TRBJ2-7
CASSFGVGRREGLGDTQYF,TRBV12-3/TRBV12-4,-,TRBJ2-3
CSAISLQNYAANYGYTF,TRBV20-1,-,TRBJ1-2
CANSYGQGSGNEQFF,TRBV6-2/TRBV6-3,-,TRBJ2-1
CSARGPRLAGEETQYF,TRBV20-1,-,TRBJ2-5
CSVQGSSYNEQFF,TRBV29-1,-,TRBJ2-1
CASSPQSGYNEQFF,TRBV7-9,-,TRBJ2-1
CASSLGQRSSYNEQFF,TRBV5-1,-,TRBJ2-1
CASSQESGQPLSGYTF,TRBV4-1,-,TRBJ1-2
CASSQDRGSAGELFF,TRBV6-4,-,TRBJ2-2
CASRPGGGAPYEQYF,TRBV3-1,-,TRBJ2-7
CASSPRTGTGELFF,TRBV7-3,-,TRBJ2-2
CASSQGLAGGLSYNEQFF,TRBV12-3/TRBV12-4,medium-sized,TRBJ2-1
CASSLSATGISGNTIYF,TRBV7-9,-,TRBJ1-3
CSVSSQGTEQYF,TRBV29-1,-,TRBJ2-7
CATSRDTSPRLFF,TRBV15,-,TRBJ2-1
CASSQDRGTGANVLTF,TRBV4-3,-,TRBJ2-6
CSALTGIPANYGYTF,TRBV20-1,medium-sized,TRBJ1-2
CANLLGQPTSNSNQPQHF,TRBV21-1,-,TRBJ1-5
CASSSLMGVSPLHF,TRBV25-1,-,TRBJ1-6
CASSWTSAAVYEQYF,TRBV7-8,-,TRBJ2-7
CASSASAGGLDTQYF,TRBV6-4,-,TRBJ2-3
CASSQTPRVSDEQYF,TRBV4-1,-,TRBJ2-7
CASSQGASVFYEQYF,TRBV11-2,-,TRBJ2-7
CSASQWTGTYEQYF,TRBV20-1,-,TRBJ2-7
CASSSPPVGSYNEQFF,TRBV7-3,-,TRBJ2-1
CASSKEGAPGELFF,TRBV21-1,-,TRBJ2-2
CASSPGQDPTYEQYF,TRBV28,-,TRBJ2-7
CSGRLSGKNEKLFF,TRBV29-1,-,TRBJ1-4